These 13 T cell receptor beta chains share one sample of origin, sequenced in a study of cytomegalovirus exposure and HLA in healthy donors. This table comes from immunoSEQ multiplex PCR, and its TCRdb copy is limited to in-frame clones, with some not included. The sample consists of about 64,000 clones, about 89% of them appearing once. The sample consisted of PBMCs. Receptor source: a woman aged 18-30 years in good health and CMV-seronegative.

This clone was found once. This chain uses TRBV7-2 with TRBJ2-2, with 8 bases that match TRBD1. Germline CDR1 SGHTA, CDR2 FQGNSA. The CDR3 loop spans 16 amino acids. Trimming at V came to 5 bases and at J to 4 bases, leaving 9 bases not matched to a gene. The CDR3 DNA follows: TGTGCCAGCAGCCCCTACGGACAGGGAGTCACCGGGGAGCTGTTTTTT. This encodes CASSPYGQGVTGELFF.

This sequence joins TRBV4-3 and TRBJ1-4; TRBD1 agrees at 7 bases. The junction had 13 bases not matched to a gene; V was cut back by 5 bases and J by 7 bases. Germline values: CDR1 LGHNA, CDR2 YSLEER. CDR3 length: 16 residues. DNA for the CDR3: TGCGCCAGCAGCGGATCCCACCTCGCAGGGGGTGAAAAACTGTTTTTT. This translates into CASSGSHLAGGEKLFF.

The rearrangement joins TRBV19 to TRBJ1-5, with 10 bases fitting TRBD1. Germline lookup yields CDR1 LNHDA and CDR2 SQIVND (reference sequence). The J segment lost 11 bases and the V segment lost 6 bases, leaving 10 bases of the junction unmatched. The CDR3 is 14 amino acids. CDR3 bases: TGTGCCAGTAGCCCGGGACAGGGGTTCGCGTCCCAGCATTTT. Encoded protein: CASSPGQGFASQHF.

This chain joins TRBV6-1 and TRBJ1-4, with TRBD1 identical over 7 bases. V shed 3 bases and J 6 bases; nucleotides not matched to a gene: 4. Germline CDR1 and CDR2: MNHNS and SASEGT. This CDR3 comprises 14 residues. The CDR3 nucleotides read TGTGCCAGCAGTGAGCAACAGGGGTATGAAAAACTGTTTTTT. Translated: CASSEQQGYEKLFF.

This CDR3 is CASSFPLSTGSKNIQYF. CDR3 DNA: TGTGCCAGCAGTTTCCCTTTATCGACAGGTTCCAAAAACATTCAGTACTTC. The chain joins TRBV28 to TRBJ2-4, with D possibly being TRBD1 (6 bases). The V end was cut by 3 bases, the J end by 2 bases, with 17 bases between. Germline values: CDR1 MDHEN, CDR2 SYDVKM. The CDR3 is 17 residues long. Combining the CDR3 with reference TRBV28 and TRBJ2-4 gives the whole variable domain DVKVTQSSRYLVKRTGEKVFLECVQDMDHENMFWYRQDPGLGLRLIYFSYDVKMKEKGDIPEGYSVSREKKERFSLILESASTNQTSMYLCASSFPLSTGSKNIQYFGAGTRLSVL.

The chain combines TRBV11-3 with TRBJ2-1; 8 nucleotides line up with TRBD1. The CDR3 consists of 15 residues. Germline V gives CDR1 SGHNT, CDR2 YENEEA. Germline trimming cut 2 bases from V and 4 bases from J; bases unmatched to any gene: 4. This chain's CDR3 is CASSLQGASYNEQFF. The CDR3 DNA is TGTGCCAGCAGCTTACAGGGGGCTTCTTACAATGAGCAGTTCTTC.

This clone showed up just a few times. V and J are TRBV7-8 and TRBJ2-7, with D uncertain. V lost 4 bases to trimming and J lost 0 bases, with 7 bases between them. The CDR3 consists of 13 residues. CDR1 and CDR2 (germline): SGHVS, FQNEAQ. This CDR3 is CASSSVSSYEQYF. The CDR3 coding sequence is TGTGCCAGCAGCTCCGTGAGCTCCTACGAGCAGTACTTC.

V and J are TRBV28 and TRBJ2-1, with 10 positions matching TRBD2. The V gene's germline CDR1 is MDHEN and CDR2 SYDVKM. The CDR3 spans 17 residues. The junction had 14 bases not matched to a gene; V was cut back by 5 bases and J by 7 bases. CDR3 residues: CASSLTTVSGRWNEQFF. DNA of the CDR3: TGTGCCAGCAGTCTAACCACCGTTAGCGGGAGGTGGAATGAGCAGTTCTTC.

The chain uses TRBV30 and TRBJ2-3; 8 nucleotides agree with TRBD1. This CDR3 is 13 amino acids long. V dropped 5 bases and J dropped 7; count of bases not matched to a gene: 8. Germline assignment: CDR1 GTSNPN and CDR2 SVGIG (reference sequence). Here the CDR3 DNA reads TGTGCCTGGGTGACAGGGGTTGGTTATACGCAGTATTTT. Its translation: CAWVTGVGYTQYF.

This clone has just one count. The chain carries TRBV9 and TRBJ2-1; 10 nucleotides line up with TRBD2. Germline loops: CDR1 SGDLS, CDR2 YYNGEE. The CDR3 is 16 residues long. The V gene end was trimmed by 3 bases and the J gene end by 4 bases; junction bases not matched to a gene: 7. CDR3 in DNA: TGTGCCAGCAGCGCTTTAACTAGCGGGGAATACAATGAGCAGTTCTTC. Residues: CASSALTSGEYNEQFF.

This chain's CDR3 is CATSREKTGQETQYF. For the CDR3, the DNA is TGTGCCACCAGCAGAGAGAAGACAGGCCAAGAGACCCAGTACTTC. The chain employs TRBV15 and TRBJ2-5, with D maybe TRBD1 (6 bases). CDR1 and CDR2 from the germline V gene are LNHNV and YYDKDF (reference sequence). The V gene lost 0 bases and the J gene lost 1 base, with 9 bases spanning the gap. This CDR3 has 15 residues.

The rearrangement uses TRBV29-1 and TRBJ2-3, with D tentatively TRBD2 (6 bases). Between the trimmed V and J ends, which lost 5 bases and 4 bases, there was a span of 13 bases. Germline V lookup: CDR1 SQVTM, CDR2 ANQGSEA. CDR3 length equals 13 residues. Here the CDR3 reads CSVTDGGADTQYF. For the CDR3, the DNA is TGCAGCGTTACCGATGGAGGGGCAGATACGCAGTATTTT.

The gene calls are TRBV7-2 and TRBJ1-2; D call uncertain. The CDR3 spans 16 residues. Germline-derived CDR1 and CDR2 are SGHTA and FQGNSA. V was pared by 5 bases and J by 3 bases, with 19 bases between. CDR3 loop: CASSPPVSPFYYGYTF. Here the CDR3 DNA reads TGTGCCAGCAGCCCCCCGGTATCCCCTTTTTACTATGGCTACACCTTC.